This T cell receptor (beta chain) was captured by sequencing in a study of T cell changes during pregnancy in multiple sclerosis (dated by TCRdb to the late 2010s). Context from the whole study: The study examined how the T cell repertoire changed over the course of pregnancy in women with multiple sclerosis.

Library prep was done by the immunoSEQ multiplex PCR assay. TCRdb retrieved this table from immuneACCESS and kept in-frame rearrangements only. Not all clones are present; in checked studies, unresolved V genes account for under half, and no reason is known for the remainder. Within this sample are about 93,000 clones, with approximately 92% of them counted one time only. The ten largest make up approximately 2% of the sample. Remarks on this clone: No cognate antigen has been identified for it. Per-base qualities were not stored, and no clone one base away is much larger.

The CDR3 sequence holds 17 residues, the cysteine and phenylalanine included. Solely the CDR3 DNA is kept, with 51 bases framed from the first base. Based on the germline V gene, the CDR1 and CDR2 sequences are SGHAT and FQNNGV. Trimmed from V: 2 bases; trimmed from J: 2 bases; junction bases lacking a gene match: 9. Recombination connected TRBV11-2 to TRBJ1-5; 7 middle bases align to TRBD1. Here the sequenced sample was peripheral blood, taken after pregnancy. The receptor comes from a female donor with multiple sclerosis, enrolled in a pregnancy study. In nucleotide form, the sequence is TGTGCCAGCAGCTTATCACAGGGGATAGGTGGCAATCAGCCCCAGCATTTT. This yields the protein CASSLSQGIGGNQPQHF.